This record concerns one TCR beta chain sequence. Its antigen is currently unknown. The sample is drawn from a study of cytomegalovirus exposure and HLA in healthy donors. Study-wide results and caveats: Researchers counted around 160 TCR beta chains as cytomegalovirus-associated. In an earlier analysis, about 90% or about 30%: the productive usage of most TCR beta V segments. The likely explanation for a cluster of highly shared sequence variants was sequencing artifact. It was reported that the classifier diagnosed cytomegalovirus status with high specificity and sensitivity in both the original and validation cohorts.

PCR employed 60 Vbeta and 13 Jbeta primers. Measured with immunoSEQ multiplex PCR; TCRdb has only the in-frame clones, and not every one. The table lists 150,000 to 200,000 clones, about 78% of them singletons. Looked up from germline, CDR1 is SGHTA and CDR2 is FQGTGA. Trimming removed 1 base from V and 14 bases from J, with 23 bases in between. The CDR3 consists of 15 residues. The receptor was isolated from a woman between 45 and 65 years old in good health and CMV-seropositive. The sample was PBMCs. V gene TRBV7-3 combines with J gene TRBJ1-2; TRBD1 might be the D (6 bases). The CDR3 sequence: CASSLKGNRDTIVTF. The CDR3 DNA sequence: TGTGCCAGCAGCTTAAAGGGGAACCGGGACACCATTGTAACCTTC.